These 3 T cell receptor beta chains came from one sample sequenced in a study of T cells in Graves' hyperthyroidism and ophthalmopathy. Amplified regions were TCR beta CDR3 sequences from RNA transcripts. TCR CDR3 regions were first amplified by RT-PCR with HTBI primers. Using its own MiXCR run on the multiplex PCR reads, TCRdb lists one record per CDR3 protein. The repertoire consists of about 250,000 distinct CDR3 sequences, with about 24% occurring once and the leading ten covering 35%. The sequenced material came from blood. All receptors derive from a woman aged 40-49 years with Graves' ophthalmopathy.

DNA of the CDR3: TGTGCCAGCAGCTTTCCCCGGACTAGCGGGAGGGCCGGGGAGCTGTTTTTT. Translated, it gives CASSFPRTSGRAGELFF. This chain connects TRBV13 to TRBJ2-2, with TRBD2 matching 15 bases. The V gene's germline CDR1 is PRHDT and CDR2 FYEKMQ (reference sequence). This CDR3 region has 17 residues. Losses at the gene ends were 3 bases for V and 6 bases for J; bases not matched to a gene: 5.

This clonotype was seen once. CDR3 region: CASSLVRIAGDSYEQYF. CDR3 DNA: TGTGCCAGCAGCTTAGTCCGAATAGCGGGGGACTCCTACGAGCAGTACTTC. The chain employs TRBV11-2 and TRBJ2-7; 9 bases line up with TRBD2. This CDR3 contains 17 residues. The V segment lost 1 base and the J segment 0 bases; nucleotides outside the gene matches: 7. Germline V gene data show CDR1 as SGHAT and CDR2 as FQNNGV.

As DNA, the CDR3 is TGCAGTGCTCCTTCCGGGAGGACCTCCTACGAGCAGTACTTC. Encoded protein: CSAPSGRTSYEQYF. V is TRBV20-1 and J is TRBJ2-7; 7 bases are a match to TRBD2. Trimming cost V 5 bases and J 0 bases; bases outside gene matches: 7. The germline V gene has CDR1 DFQATT and CDR2 SNEGSKA (reference sequence). The CDR3 covers 14 residues.